Following are 30 T cell receptor beta chains from one sample sequenced in a study of breast tumors, draining lymph nodes, adjacent tissues. Breast cancer patients provided tissue from their axillary draining lymph nodes. Via MiXCR, TCRdb re-called the multiplex PCR reads, giving one row per CDR3 protein. The sample comprises some 120,000 distinct CDR3 sequences, around 20% of which are singletons, and about 2.2% rests with the top ten. The specimen was axillary lymph node tissue. The receptors here all came from a female donor with breast cancer. Some clones in this sample may be carry-over from other donors' samples.

This clonotype was recorded at least ten times. The rearrangement joins TRBV5-1 to TRBJ1-4; 7 nucleotides match TRBD1. In germline, CDR1 is SGHRS, CDR2 YFSETQ. This CDR3 contains 14 residues. The V and J ends lost 6 bases and 8 bases, in that order; junction bases with no gene match: 10. The CDR3 region is CASTRRTGEEKLFF. As DNA, the CDR3 is TGCGCCAGCACCCGTCGGACAGGAGAGGAAAAACTGTTTTTT.

Turning to this clonotype: Possible read error: a much larger clone is one base away. This chain uses TRBV4-1 with TRBJ2-1; a weak D match, TRBD2 (6 bases). CDR1 MGHRA and CDR2 YSYEKL come from the germline V gene. V shed 2 bases and J shed 9 bases, with 23 bases lying between them. The CDR3 totals 17 residues. The CDR3 DNA is TGCGCCAGCAGCCAATTACCGGGTAGCGGAACTTTCGGTGAGCAGTTCTTC. It encodes CASSQLPGSGTFGEQFF.

The sample holds many counts of this clonotype. The chain is built from TRBV5-4 and TRBJ2-3; D remains unclear. Germline V gene data show CDR1 as SGHNT and CDR2 as YYREEE (reference sequence). V dropped 0 bases and J dropped 6 bases, with 11 bases sitting between them. The CDR3 is 14 amino acids. In nucleotides, the CDR3 is TGTGCCAGCAGCTTGGACGCAGCACAGGATACGCAGTATTTT. As protein: CASSLDAAQDTQYF.

V and J are TRBV5-1 and TRBJ2-7; 14 bases map to TRBD2. The V and J ends lost 0 bases and 6 bases, in that order; junction bases with no gene match: 8. The CDR3 is made up of 17 amino acids. CDR1 is SGHRS, CDR2 YFSETQ, per germline. DNA for the CDR3: TGCGCCAGCAGCTTGGTAGGGACTAGCGGGAGTCTGGGCGAGCAGTACTTC. It codes for CASSLVGTSGSLGEQYF.

The gene calls are TRBV28 and TRBJ2-2; a weak D match, TRBD1 (5 bases). CDR3 length: 15 residues. Looked up from germline, CDR1 is MDHEN and CDR2 is SYDVKM. Trimming cost V 7 bases and J 4 bases, with 16 bases left between them. The CDR3 DNA reads TGTGCCAGCAAGAGGAGAATGACAGCCACCGGGGAGCTGTTTTTT. Translation gives CASKRRMTATGELFF. The variable domain in full, with the rest retrieved from reference TRBV28 and TRBJ2-2, is DVKVTQSSRYLVKRTGEKVFLECVQDMDHENMFWYRQDPGLGLRLIYFSYDVKMKEKGDIPEGYSVSREKKERFSLILESASTNQTSMYLCASKRRMTATGELFFGEGSRLTVL.

A remark on this clonotype: A much larger clone differs by one base, so this may be a read error. The V gene is TRBV29-1, the J gene TRBJ2-3, with 7 nucleotides matching TRBD1. Per the germline V gene, CDR1 is SQVTM and CDR2 is ANQGSEA. The CDR3 contains 13 residues. V lost 5 bases and J lost 8; bases outside the gene matches: 10. The CDR3, as DNA: TGCAGCGTTCTAGAGGACAGGTCAGGTACGCAGTATTTT. This codes for CSVLEDRSGTQYF.

This rearrangement joins TRBV29-1 to TRBJ1-2, with D tentatively TRBD1 (5 bases). V lost 6 bases and J lost 7, with 18 bases in between. Germline V gene sequence: CDR1 SQVTM, CDR2 ANQGSEA. The length of the CDR3 is 13 residues. Written as DNA, the CDR3 is TGCAGCGTAGTCGACAGTGATTGGGGTGGCTACACCTTC. This encodes CSVVDSDWGGYTF.

This clonotype was seen many times. The gene calls are TRBV5-6 and TRBJ2-7; D may match TRBD1 or TRBD2 (5 bases each). CDR1 SGHDT and CDR2 YYEEEE come from the germline V gene. V lost 0 bases to trimming and J lost 6 bases, with 10 bases between them. This CDR3 is 13 amino acids long. The CDR3 DNA sequence: TGTGCCAGCAGCTTGGCCGATGGGGGCGAGCAGTACTTC. Translating it yields CASSLADGGEQYF.

Regarding this clonotype: Being one base from a much bigger clone, this may be a read error. V usage is TRBV15 and J usage is TRBJ2-2, with 9 positions matching TRBD2. Germline CDR1 and CDR2: LNHNV and YYDKDF (reference sequence). The CDR3 extends over 15 amino acids. V lost 9 bases to trimming and J lost 7 bases; unmatched junction nucleotides: 12. CDR3 sequence reads: CATASASGVVGELFF. The CDR3 DNA is TGTGCCACAGCGAGTGCTAGCGGGGTAGTCGGGGAGCTGTTTTTT. Supplemented by reference TRBV15 and TRBJ2-2, the full variable domain reads DAMVIQNPRYQVTQFGKPVTLSCSQTLNHNVMYWYQQKSSQAPKLLFHYYDKDFNNEADTPDNFQSRRPNTSFCFLDIRSPGLGDTAMYLCATASASGVVGELFFGEGSRLTVL.

This clonotype was observed at least ten times. The chain is built from TRBV11-2 and TRBJ1-4; 7 bases align to TRBD1. CDR1 and CDR2 from the germline V gene are SGHAT and FQNNGV. The CDR3 contains 15 residues. The trim removed 5 bases at V and 7 bases at J, leaving 10 bases unmatched. CDR3 residues: CASSPSGTVGEKLFF. CDR3 sequence (DNA): TGTGCCAGCAGCCCTTCCGGGACAGTCGGTGAAAAACTGTTTTTT.

This clonotype has ten or more counts. The chain has TRBV6-5 and TRBJ1-4, with D hard to call. V lost 2 bases and J lost 5, with 9 bases in between. This CDR3 is built from 14 residues. Germline V gene sequence: CDR1 MNHEY, CDR2 SVGAGI. CDR3 residues: CASSYEDLNEKLFF. The DNA of the CDR3 is TGTGCCAGCAGTTACGAAGACCTAAATGAAAAACTGTTTTTT.

As regards this clonotype: This sequence may be a read error, since a much larger clone differs from it by one base. The chain employs TRBV24-1 and TRBJ2-1; D may be TRBD2 (5 bases). Germline CDR1 and CDR2: KGHDR and SFDVKD. V shed 9 bases and J shed 7 bases, with 18 bases lying between them. The CDR3 totals 14 residues. The CDR3 spells CATCSGLGDNEQFF. The CDR3 nucleotides read TGTGCCACCTGCTCCGGACTGGGAGATAATGAGCAGTTCTTC.

This clonotype has ten or more counts. A junction end diverges from the germline sequence, so it may reflect a read error. The V gene is TRBV10-2, the J gene TRBJ1-5, with D perhaps matching TRBD1 (5 bases). The CDR3 extends over 16 amino acids. The germline CDR1 and CDR2 sequences are WSHSY and SAAADI. The CDR3 sequence: CASSEFRGLSSQPQHF. The CDR3 DNA sequence: TGCGCCAGCAGTGAGTTTCGGGGGTTGAGCAGTCAGCCCCAGCATTTT.

This clonotype was found once. A read error is possible here, since a much larger clone lies one base away. The conserved final phenylalanine or tryptophan is absent from the CDR3, which likely points to a read error. CDR3 loop: CASSTQGLFYTDTQYY. CDR3 sequence (DNA): TGTGCCAGCTCAACTCAGGGACTATTTTACACAGATACGCAGTATTAT. The J gene is TRBJ2-3, the V gene TRBV18; 7 bases agree with TRBD2. The V segment lost 5 bases and the J segment 2 bases; nucleotides outside the gene matches: 10. This CDR3 contains 16 residues. CDR1 is KGHSH and CDR2 is LQKENI in the germline V gene.

Ten or more counts support this clonotype. Mismatch with germline at one junction end may stem from a read error. The chain joins TRBV5-4 to TRBJ2-7; 9 bases are a match to TRBD1. The CDR3 loop spans 17 amino acids. Germline V CDR1 and CDR2: SGHNT, YYREEE (reference sequence). Here the CDR3 reads CASSLDGTGTASGEQYF. The DNA for the CDR3 is TGTGCCAGCAGTTTGGATGGGACAGGGACAGCCTCGGGAGAGCAGTACTTC.

This clonotype was seen a handful of times. It may be a read error: a sequence one base away is much more abundant. The chain has TRBV11-3 and TRBJ1-6; D remains ambiguous. Germline CDR1 SGHNT, CDR2 YENEEA. The CDR3 is made up of 13 amino acids. CDR3 sequence (DNA): TGTGCCAACAGCTTAGGAGTCAATTCACCCCTCCACTTT. Amino acid sequence: CANSLGVNSPLHF.

Comments on this clonotype: An end of the junction differs from the germline gene, which may be a read error. The J gene is TRBJ2-2, the V gene TRBV19; 8 bases fit TRBD2. Germline V lookup: CDR1 LNHDA, CDR2 SQIVND (reference sequence). CDR3 length equals 15 residues. This chain's CDR3 is CASSITGGNPGELFF. In nucleotides, the CDR3 is TGTGCCAGTAGTATAACGGGAGGGAACCCCGGGGAGCTGTTTTTT.

The V gene is TRBV3-1, the J gene TRBJ1-1; D is uncertain. The CDR3 covers 14 residues. CDR1 LGHDT and CDR2 YNNKEL come from the germline V gene (reference sequence). V gave up 2 bases and J gave up 1 base, with 8 bases separating them. CDR3 in amino acids: CASSQWFGNTEAFF. CDR3 sequence (DNA): TGTGCCAGCAGCCAATGGTTTGGGAACACTGAAGCTTTCTTT. The full variable domain, in which reference TRBV3-1 and TRBJ1-1 provide the parts outside the CDR3, is DTAVSQTPKYLVTQMGNDKSIKCEQNLGHDTMYWYKQDSKKFLKIMFSYNNKELIINETVPNRFSPKSPDKAHLNLHINSLELGDSAVYFCASSQWFGNTEAFFGQGTRLTVV.

The chain joins TRBV20-1 to TRBJ2-5; no clear D. CDR1 and CDR2 from the germline V gene are DFQATT and SNEGSKA (reference sequence). Between the trimmed V and J ends, which lost 6 bases and 0 bases, there was a span of 17 bases. This CDR3 spans 15 amino acids. The CDR3 sequence is CSAGILGKNQETQYF. CDR3 DNA: TGCAGTGCAGGGATATTAGGCAAGAACCAAGAGACCCAGTACTTC.

This clonotype appeared many times. V usage is TRBV9 and J usage is TRBJ2-5, with 11 bases that match TRBD1. The CDR3 is 15 residues long. Germline CDR1 reads SGDLS; CDR2 reads YYNGEE. The ends lost 3 bases at V and 4 bases at J; junction bases unmatched: 5. CDR3: CASSAAGTGGETQYF. DNA of the CDR3: TGTGCCAGCAGCGCGGCCGGGACAGGGGGAGAGACCCAGTACTTC.

This clonotype was counted many times. The gene calls are TRBV10-3 and TRBJ2-7; 9 bases map to TRBD1. From germline, CDR1 is ENHRY and CDR2 SYGVKD. The CDR3 covers 14 residues. V dropped 4 bases and J dropped 4; count of bases not matched to a gene: 5. The CDR3, as DNA: TGTGCCATCAGTGGGGGACAGGGCCTATACGAGCAGTACTTC. As protein: CAISGGQGLYEQYF.

This clonotype was seen ten or more times. The chain couples TRBV20-1 to TRBJ2-1; 13 nucleotides line up with TRBD2. Germline CDR1 is DFQATT and CDR2 is SNEGSKA (reference sequence). The V and J ends lost 3 bases and 9 bases, in that order; junction bases with no gene match: 17. The CDR3 runs 18 residues. CDR3 DNA sequence: TGCAGTGCTAGGGTAGATCTAGGGACTAGCGGGATTTGGGGTGAGCAGTTCTTC. Its protein is CSARVDLGTSGIWGEQFF.

This clonotype has ten or more counts. The chain has TRBV14 and TRBJ2-1, with 8 bases fitting TRBD2. Unmatched junction bases numbered 7, after V lost 4 bases and J lost 5 bases. Germline assignment: CDR1 SGHDN and CDR2 FVKESK. The CDR3 extends over 15 amino acids. DNA of the CDR3: TGTGCCAGCAGCCCCCAGCGGGAGTGGAACAATGAGCAGTTCTTC. Encoded protein: CASSPQREWNNEQFF.

In its sample, this clonotype was seen many times. The rearrangement uses TRBV6-5 and TRBJ1-3; no definite D call. The germline V gene encodes CDR1 MNHEY and CDR2 SVGAGI. The CDR3 loop spans 14 amino acids. V lost 6 bases, J lost 0 bases, and 9 bases lay in between. The CDR3 protein is CASRQKVSGNTIYF. For the CDR3, the DNA is TGTGCCAGCAGACAGAAAGTCTCTGGAAACACCATATATTTT.

Concerning this clonotype: With a much larger clone just one base away, this may be a read error. The chain uses TRBV19 and TRBJ1-3, with no clear D. Germline values: CDR1 LNHDA, CDR2 SQIVND (reference sequence). This CDR3 contains 17 residues. CDR3 DNA: TGTGCCAGTAGTCCGCCACCCCTTCAGACCTCTGGAAGCACCATATATTTT. It is translated as CASSPPPLQTSGSTIYF.

This clonotype was observed at least ten times. The CDR3 loop is CSARISGTGGNSPLHF. As DNA, the CDR3 is TGCAGTGCTAGAATTTCCGGGACAGGGGGCAATTCACCCCTCCACTTT. J is TRBJ1-6 and V is TRBV20-1, with TRBD1 identical over 12 bases. The CDR3 length is 16 residues. In germline, CDR1 is DFQATT, CDR2 SNEGSKA (reference sequence). The V and J ends lost 2 bases and 7 bases, in that order; junction bases with no gene match: 6.

Comment on this clonotype: This clone may be a read error of a much larger clone one base away. The rearrangement joins TRBV4-1 to TRBJ1-2; the D is unclear. Per germline, CDR1 MGHRA and CDR2 YSYEKL. Trimming removed 4 bases from V and 8 bases from J, with 17 bases in between. The CDR3 extends over 14 amino acids. The CDR3 here is CASSPGPGSGGYTF. The DNA of the CDR3 is TGCGCCAGCAGCCCGGGCCCGGGGAGCGGCGGCTACACCTTC.

To note about this clonotype: This may be a read error, as it is one base from a much larger clone. V is TRBV12-3 or TRBV12-4 and J is TRBJ1-2; no firm D call. V was pared by 5 bases and J by 4 bases, with 11 bases between. CDR3 length equals 13 residues. The CDR3 nucleotides read TGTGCCAGCAGTGTGGACGGAGGCTATGGCTACACCTTC. Translating gives CASSVDGGYGYTF.

This clonotype was seen at least ten times. The chain couples TRBV2 to TRBJ2-2; D is uncertain. The CDR3 is made up of 15 amino acids. V lost 7 bases and J lost 4, with 16 bases in between. CDR1 and CDR2 (germline): SNHLY, FYNNEI. This CDR3 reads CASTWDGRSTGELFF. DNA for the CDR3: TGTGCCAGCACCTGGGATGGGCGGTCCACCGGGGAGCTGTTTTTT.

This clonotype was seen many times. The chain is built from TRBV7-9 and TRBJ1-2, with TRBD1 matching over 8 bases. The CDR3 has 16 residues. The V gene end was trimmed by 5 bases and the J gene end by 6 bases; junction bases not matched to a gene: 14. CDR1 is SEHNR and CDR2 is FQNEAQ in the germline V gene (reference sequence). In DNA, the CDR3 is TGTGCCAGCAGCCATCCGAGGAGGACAGGGTTTAATGGCTACACCTTC. Its protein product is CASSHPRRTGFNGYTF.